Given below is one T cell receptor beta chain in context. Which antigen it targets is not known. The sample holds no much larger clone one base away, and base qualities are not on file. The data belong to a study of CD8 T cells in Susac syndrome (dated by TCRdb to the late 2010s). Describing the broader study: Among the Susac syndrome patients who were sequenced, clinically active disease was present in five or six and clinical remission was observed in 8 or 9. At the time of blood withdrawal, Susac syndrome patients were either therapy-naive, taking corticosteroids (with some also receiving IVIg), or on IVIg alone. Repertoire sequencing was used to test whether CD8+ T cell activation and differentiation in Susac syndrome was antigen driven.

V loses 5 bases at its end and J loses 4 bases; junction bases beyond the gene matches: 13. Spanning cysteine to phenylalanine, the CDR3 consists of 18 amino acids. Only the CDR3 region is kept as DNA, spanning 54 bases read in frame from base 1. The germline V gene encodes CDR1 DFQATT and CDR2 SNEGSKA (reference sequence). Peripheral blood CD8+ and CD4+ T cells from healthy donors, Susac syndrome patients and multiple sclerosis patients were profiled by high-throughput TCR beta sequencing. Recently defined diagnostic criteria for definite or probable disease were met by the Susac syndrome patients. Bulk CD8+ and CD4+ T cells were purified magnetically by negative isolation, whereas CD8+ TEMRA cells were enriched by FACS. Blood was collected in EDTA tubes and processed within 24 hours, with PBMCs isolated through density gradient centrifugation. PBMCs intended for TCR sequencing were cryopreserved in liquid nitrogen and were subsequently thawed in a 37 degrees C water bath. A purity of at least 90% was achieved for sorted or isolated CD4+, CD8+ and CD8+ TEMRA cells.

RNA was extracted using the RNeasy kit, and about 0.45 to 1 microgram was reverse transcribed with random hexamers. The immunoSEQ multiplex PCR assay, which covers 54 Vbeta and 13 Jbeta segments, was used to amplify TCR beta CDR3 regions. PCR amplification bias was corrected using a synthetic template baseline for primer optimization and computational correction. Turning to the authors' computational methods: Reads were annotated to V, D and J genes according to IMGT and were analyzed with immunoSEQ Analyzer, with only productive sequences retained. Clonality was computed as one minus Shannon entropy normalized by log2 of the number of productive unique sequences. Public and private clones were assessed among the 100 most prevalent clones of each patient and control. Clones were defined as Susac-specific when absent from the healthy and MS cohorts, from about 1,100 published viral clones and from other ImmuneACCESS disease sequences. TCRdb took the public reads, trimmed them with fastp at Q25, ran MiXCR for clone calling and kept in-frame beta chains. Records with the same CDR3 protein are collapsed into one entry carrying the most frequent genes and DNA. The V and J calls were determined by TCRdb, not by the authors. This sample is represented by roughly 140,000 distinct CDR3 sequences; 85% to 95% of them were singletons. Of the sample, roughly 0.15% falls within the top ten clones.

What the study reported, not specific to this receptor: The number of individuals in the TCR sequencing and HLA analysis was recognized as being relatively small. The CD4+ T cell repertoire of patients with Susac syndrome showed no detectable clonal expansion.

Sample: CD4+ T cells from PBMCs. This clonotype originated in a human donor with Susac syndrome. The receptor chain draws on TRBV20-1 and TRBJ2-3, and TRBD2 aligns with 15 junction nucleotides. The bases read TGCAGTGCTCCTGGGACTAGCGGGGGGCCGGGGGGCCCAGATACGCAGTATTTT. Its protein product is CSAPGTSGGPGGPDTQYF.